One sample yielded the 32 T cell receptor beta chains listed below, sequenced in a study of blood T cell repertoires in COVID-19. Profiled with immunoSEQ multiplex PCR; TCRdb holds only in-frame clones, not every one. The sample records roughly 90,000 clones, around 80% being singletons. Material: peripheral blood. The origin of the receptors is a woman aged 80 or over with active or convalescent COVID-19.

This sequence joins TRBV5-1 and TRBJ1-1; D is perhaps TRBD1 (6 bases). CDR3 length equals 13 residues. The germline CDR1 and CDR2 sequences are SGHRS and YFSETQ. Trimming cost V 3 bases and J 8 bases, with 14 bases left between them. Written as DNA, the CDR3 is TGCGCCAGCAGCTGGACTGCCGGGACAGAAGCTTTCTTT. Amino acid sequence: CASSWTAGTEAFF.

This chain uses TRBV15 with TRBJ2-7, with D possibly TRBD2 on 6 matching bases. Trimming removed 1 base from V and 5 bases from J, with 6 bases in between. CDR1 and CDR2 from the germline V gene are LNHNV and YYDKDF (reference sequence). The CDR3 covers 12 residues. For the CDR3, the DNA is TGTGCCACCAGCAGAGGGAGGGACGAGCAGTACTTC. Translated: CATSRGRDEQYF.

The chain recombines TRBV18 with TRBJ1-2; D call uncertain. With 3 bases removed from V and 7 bases from J, the gap between germline ends came to 9 bases. This CDR3 spans 12 amino acids. Germline V lookup: CDR1 KGHSH, CDR2 LQKENI. CDR3 loop: CASSPDSGGYTF. CDR3 in DNA: TGTGCCAGCTCACCGGACTCGGGTGGCTACACCTTC. The full variable domain, completed using reference TRBV18 and TRBJ1-2, is NAGVMQNPRHLVRRRGQEARLRCSPMKGHSHVYWYRQLPEEGLKFMVYLQKENIIDESGMPKERFSAEFPKEGPSILRIQQVVRGDSAAYFCASSPDSGGYTFGSGTRLTVV.

This chain links TRBV19 with TRBJ2-7; 8 bases fit TRBD1. Trimming took 5 bases from V and 2 from J; bases not matched to a gene: 8. Looked up from germline, CDR1 is LNHDA and CDR2 is SQIVND (reference sequence). This CDR3 has 15 amino acids. The CDR3 DNA follows: TGTGCCAGTAGTGACAGGGGCTCAGGCCCCTACGAGCAGTACTTC. Translating it yields CASSDRGSGPYEQYF. The complete variable domain, with remaining parts taken from reference TRBV19 and TRBJ2-7, reads DGGITQSPKYLFRKEGQNVTLSCEQNLNHDAMYWYRQDPGQGLRLIYYSQIVNDFQKGDIAEGYSVSREKKESFPLTVTSAQKNPTAFYLCASSDRGSGPYEQYFGPGTRLTVT.

The chain joins TRBV18 to TRBJ1-4; 7 bases fit TRBD1. J was trimmed by 7 bases and V by 3 bases; bases with no gene match: 5. Germline V gives CDR1 KGHSH, CDR2 LQKENI. CDR3 length equals 14 residues. CDR3 DNA: TGTGCCAGCTCACCCAACAGGGGTCGTGAAAAACTGTTTTTT. Its protein product is CASSPNRGREKLFF.

As for this clone: This CDR3 is also generated by other DNA sequences in the sample. This chain uses TRBV5-1 with TRBJ1-4, with D perhaps matching TRBD1 (5 bases). The CDR3 extends over 12 amino acids. Germline V CDR1 and CDR2: SGHRS, YFSETQ. V gave up 5 bases and J gave up 4 bases, with 6 bases separating them. CDR3 residues: CASRDINEKLFF. The CDR3 nucleotides read TGCGCCAGCAGGGACATTAATGAAAAACTGTTTTTT.

V usage is TRBV28 and J usage is TRBJ1-2; a possible D gene is TRBD1 (5 bases). Germline V gene lookup returns CDR1 MDHEN and CDR2 SYDVKM. The V and J ends lost 6 bases and 5 bases respectively, with 13 bases between them. This CDR3 has 13 amino acids. The CDR3 DNA is TGTGCCAGCAGGGCCCCGGGGGGGTATGGCTACACCTTC. Amino acid sequence: CASRAPGGYGYTF.

This clone was counted between two and nine times. V usage is TRBV3-1 (or the pseudogene TRBV3-2) and J usage is TRBJ2-7; possibly TRBD2 for D (5 bases). Germline CDR1 and CDR2: LGHDT and YNNKEL (reference sequence). V was pared by 1 base and J by 6 bases, with 10 bases between. The CDR3 length is 13 residues. The CDR3 loop is CASSQGPGVEQYF. CDR3 nucleotide sequence: TGTGCCAGCAGCCAAGGGCCCGGGGTCGAGCAGTACTTC.

The chain employs TRBV10-1 and TRBJ1-1; D call uncertain. This CDR3 is built from 14 residues. The germline gives CDR1 WNHNN, CDR2 SYGVQD (reference sequence). V was pared by 2 bases and J by 0 bases, with 7 bases between. The CDR3 is CASSEKRMNTEAFF. The DNA of the CDR3 is TGCGCCAGCAGTGAGAAGAGGATGAACACTGAAGCTTTCTTT.

The V and J genes are TRBV7-9 and TRBJ2-1; TRBD2 matches at 8 bases. CDR3 length: 14 residues. Germline loops: CDR1 SEHNR, CDR2 FQNEAQ (reference sequence). J gave up 9 bases and V 8 bases, and 12 bases lay outside the gene matches. For the CDR3, the DNA is TGTGCCAGCGAGGCCCTAGCGGGCCACCTTGAGCAGTTCTTC. This codes for CASEALAGHLEQFF.

The chain links TRBV5-4 to TRBJ1-2, with D uncertain. Germline V CDR1 and CDR2: SGHNT, YYREEE (reference sequence). CDR3 length: 12 residues. Trimming took 4 bases from V and 2 from J, leaving 6 bases between them. CDR3 sequence reads: CASSQSNYGYTF. The CDR3 DNA reads TGTGCCAGCAGCCAGTCAAACTATGGCTACACCTTC.

The CDR3 nucleotides read TGTGCCAGTAGTATTGGGACAGTGGTCACCGGGGAGCTGTTTTTT. This codes for CASSIGTVVTGELFF. The chain employs TRBV19 and TRBJ2-2; 7 nucleotides align to TRBD1. The CDR3 totals 15 residues. Unmatched junction bases numbered 5, after V lost 3 bases and J lost 4 bases. Per the germline V gene, CDR1 is LNHDA and CDR2 is SQIVND (reference sequence). Supplemented by reference TRBV19 and TRBJ2-2, the full variable domain reads DGGITQSPKYLFRKEGQNVTLSCEQNLNHDAMYWYRQDPGQGLRLIYYSQIVNDFQKGDIAEGYSVSREKKESFPLTVTSAQKNPTAFYLCASSIGTVVTGELFFGEGSRLTVL.

This chain uses TRBV4-3 with TRBJ1-1; no clear D gene. Germline values: CDR1 LGHNA, CDR2 YSLEER. CDR3 size: 15 residues. The V end lost 0 bases, the J end lost 3 bases, and 11 bases lay between the germline ends. The CDR3 here is CASSQDWAPYTEAFF. CDR3 sequence (DNA): TGCGCCAGCAGCCAAGACTGGGCCCCGTACACTGAAGCTTTCTTT.

This chain uses TRBV4-2 with TRBJ2-7; D is uncertain. The ends were cut back, 5 bases at V and 4 bases at J, with 18 bases in the middle. This CDR3 region has 15 residues. Germline V gives CDR1 LGHNA, CDR2 YNFKEQ. CDR3 in amino acids: CASSSQSLVTYEQYF. The CDR3 nucleotides are TGTGCCAGCAGCTCCCAATCGTTGGTCACTTACGAGCAGTACTTC.

V gene TRBV10-3 combines with J gene TRBJ2-5; 7 positions match TRBD1. This CDR3 spans 13 amino acids. With V trimmed by 10 bases and J by 4 bases, 9 bases remained unmatched. Germline V gene sequence: CDR1 ENHRY, CDR2 SYGVKD. The CDR3 is CATRDRVGETQYF. As DNA, the CDR3 is TGTGCCACGAGAGACAGGGTCGGAGAGACCCAGTACTTC.

This rearrangement joins TRBV20-1 to TRBJ2-2, with 8 positions matching TRBD2. Germline trimming cut 3 bases from V and 4 bases from J; bases unmatched to any gene: 7. CDR1 is DFQATT, CDR2 SNEGSKA, per germline (reference sequence). The CDR3 spans 15 residues. CDR3 loop: CSASRGSGATGELFF. Written as DNA, the CDR3 is TGCAGTGCTAGTCGTGGTAGCGGGGCCACCGGGGAGCTGTTTTTT.

The chain carries TRBV19 and TRBJ1-1; TRBD1 is a possible D gene (5 bases). CDR3 size: 12 residues. Deletions cut 7 bases from V and 13 bases from J, with 19 bases between. Germline values: CDR1 LNHDA, CDR2 SQIVND (reference sequence). The DNA for the CDR3 is TGTGCCAGTAAATCGGTTTCCGGGGGGGGTTTCTTT. Residues: CASKSVSGGGFF. Together with reference TRBV19 and TRBJ1-1, the CDR3 gives the full variable domain: DGGITQSPKYLFRKEGQNVTLSCEQNLNHDAMYWYRQDPGQGLRLIYYSQIVNDFQKGDIAEGYSVSREKKESFPLTVTSAQKNPTAFYLCASKSVSGGGFFGQGTRLTVV.

The rearrangement uses TRBV18 and TRBJ2-6; 8 nucleotides match TRBD1. Looked up from germline, CDR1 is KGHSH and CDR2 is LQKENI. V lost 5 bases and J lost 0; bases outside the gene matches: 9. The CDR3 extends over 18 amino acids. The CDR3 bases are TGTGCCAGCTCAACCTCGGGACAGGCGAGCTCTGGGGCCAACGTCCTGACTTTC. Translating gives CASSTSGQASSGANVLTF.

A few counts support this clone. The chain uses TRBV7-2 and TRBJ1-1; no clear D gene. Germline values: CDR1 SGHTA, CDR2 FQGNSA. This CDR3 spans 14 amino acids. V dropped 6 bases and J dropped 1 base, with 12 bases sitting between them. This CDR3 reads CASSLTVANTEAFF. CDR3 sequence (DNA): TGTGCCAGCAGTCTAACAGTGGCGAACACTGAAGCTTTCTTT.

This clone was counted once. This rearrangement joins TRBV3-1 (or the pseudogene TRBV3-2) to TRBJ1-2; D unclear. The CDR3 length is 12 residues. Per the germline V gene, CDR1 is LGHDT and CDR2 is YNNKEL (reference sequence). V lost 2 bases, J lost 2 bases, and 3 bases lay in between. CDR3 bases: TGTGCCAGCAGCCAACAGAACTATGGCTACACCTTC. It encodes CASSQQNYGYTF.

The J gene is TRBJ1-4, the V gene TRBV11-2; possible D gene TRBD1, 5 bases. The CDR3 runs 14 residues. Trimming removed 2 bases at V and 5 bases at J, with 9 bases between. CDR1 and CDR2 (germline): SGHAT, FQNNGV. CDR3 in amino acids: CASSLLSGNEKLFF. The CDR3 bases are TGTGCCAGCAGCTTATTATCAGGGAATGAAAAACTGTTTTTT.

The gene calls are TRBV5-6 and TRBJ2-3; TRBD2 matches 10 bases. Germline V gives CDR1 SGHDT, CDR2 YYEEEE. The CDR3 sequence is 16 residues long. V trimming: 4 bases; J trimming: 5 bases; junction bases outside the gene matches: 10. The CDR3 protein is CASSLPGSSGRDTQYF. The DNA for the CDR3 is TGTGCCAGCAGCCTCCCTGGATCTAGCGGGAGAGATACGCAGTATTTT.

The chain is built from TRBV11-2 and TRBJ2-7; 10 bases match TRBD1. This CDR3 contains 17 residues. V lost 0 bases and J lost 4; bases outside the gene matches: 9. Germline lookup yields CDR1 SGHAT and CDR2 FQNNGV. CDR3 DNA sequence: TGTGCCAGCAGCTTAGATGAGTTGGGGACAGGGGAATACGAGCAGTACTTC. Translation: CASSLDELGTGEYEQYF.

This clone appeared a few times. The chain joins TRBV18 to TRBJ1-1; D remains unclear. This CDR3 has 14 amino acids. V dropped 2 bases and J dropped 1 base, with 8 bases sitting between them. Germline CDR1 is KGHSH and CDR2 is LQKENI. The CDR3: CASSPWAGNTEAFF. The CDR3 DNA reads TGTGCCAGCTCACCATGGGCGGGGAACACTGAAGCTTTCTTT.

The chain links TRBV7-9 to TRBJ2-2; possibly TRBD1 for D (6 bases). The length of the CDR3 is 18 residues. The V and J ends lost 8 bases and 4 bases respectively, with 26 bases between them. CDR1 and CDR2 (germline): SEHNR, FQNEAQ (reference sequence). CDR3 DNA: TGTGCCAGCCAACACAGGGTCCCCCCAAACCACGCCACCGGGGAGCTGTTTTTT. As protein: CASQHRVPPNHATGELFF.

The rearrangement uses TRBV2 and TRBJ1-4, with D uncertain. CDR1 is SNHLY, CDR2 FYNNEI, per germline. CDR3 length: 14 amino acids. Deletions cut 4 bases from V and 2 bases from J, with 8 bases between. The CDR3 spells CASSVGGTNEKLFF. The CDR3 region has the DNA TGTGCCAGCAGTGTGGGCGGGACTAATGAAAAACTGTTTTTT.

CDR3 DNA: TGTGCCAGCAGTTCCGATCCGGAGGGGTTTGATTCACCCCTCCACTTT. It specifies CASSSDPEGFDSPLHF. The chain has TRBV6-5 and TRBJ1-6, with D possibly TRBD1 on 5 matching bases. V was pared by 4 bases and J by 8 bases, with 18 bases between. Looked up from germline, CDR1 is MNHEY and CDR2 is SVGAGI. This CDR3 is 16 amino acids long.

The table lists this clone with a few counts. The genes are TRBV9 and TRBJ1-6; D perhaps matches TRBD1 (5 bases). This CDR3 has 14 amino acids. Between the trimmed V and J ends, which lost 5 bases and 7 bases, there was a span of 13 bases. CDR1 is SGDLS, CDR2 YYNGEE, per germline. Written as DNA, the CDR3 is TGTGCCAGCAGTGCAGGGATCAGGAATTCACCCCTCCACTTT. Translated, it gives CASSAGIRNSPLHF. Looking up the rest from reference TRBV9 and TRBJ1-6 gives the full variable domain: DSGVTQTPKHLITATGQRVTLRCSPRSGDLSVYWYQQSLDQGLQFLIQYYNGEERAKGNILERFSAQQFPDLHSELNLSSLELGDSALYFCASSAGIRNSPLHFGNGTRLTVT.

The chain employs TRBV4-1 and TRBJ1-6; tentative D call: TRBD1 (5 bases). The germline CDR1 and CDR2 sequences are MGHRA and YSYEKL. CDR3 size: 17 residues. Trimming pared 4 bases from V and 5 bases from J, leaving 18 bases between. In DNA form, the CDR3 reads TGCGCCAGCAGCCCCTATCCTCCGGGGGTCAATAATTCACCCCTCCACTTT. Protein: CASSPYPPGVNNSPLHF.

The V call is TRBV29-1, the J call TRBJ2-5, with 10 bases identical to TRBD2. The CDR3 runs to 14 residues. The germline V gene encodes CDR1 SQVTM and CDR2 ANQGSEA. V lost 6 bases to trimming and J lost 3 bases; unmatched junction nucleotides: 7. The CDR3 DNA sequence: TGCAGCGTCGGGAGACTAGCGGGCAAAGAGACCCAGTACTTC. It translates to CSVGRLAGKETQYF.

The genes are TRBV28 and TRBJ1-1; D unclear. This CDR3 has 13 amino acids. Germline CDR1 reads MDHEN; CDR2 reads SYDVKM. V was cut by 3 bases and J by 1 base, with 6 bases left in between. The CDR3 bases are TGTGCCAGCAGTTTGGGGAGGAACACTGAAGCTTTCTTT. Its protein product is CASSLGRNTEAFF.

This clone was detected ten times or more. The chain couples TRBV30 to TRBJ1-6, with D maybe TRBD1 (5 bases). The CDR3 consists of 14 residues. The V end was cut by 0 bases, the J end by 7 bases, with 10 bases between. In germline, CDR1 is GTSNPN, CDR2 SVGIG (reference sequence). The CDR3 sequence is CAWSVLRGNSPLHF. CDR3 DNA: TGTGCCTGGAGTGTACTTAGGGGAAATTCACCCCTCCACTTT.